Below, one TCR beta chain is given with its context. Its binding antigen is unknown. It has no much larger one-base neighbor in the sample; base qualities were not kept. The germline V gene specifies MNHEY as CDR1 and SVGEGT as CDR2. The V end loses 0 bases and the J end loses 7 bases, and a stretch of 7 bases separates them. The CDR3 contains 13 residues, cysteine and phenylalanine counted. The sequence is cut down to CDR3 DNA, 39 bases in frame from base 1. What the time point label conveys for this sample: baseline before first vaccination. Vaccinee samples came from UK trials COV001 and COV002, including a single-blind randomized controlled phase 2/3 trial of AZD1222 (ChAdOx1 nCoV-19) in healthy adults. For TCRbeta chain sequencing, PBMC samples were collected from trial participants at day 0 and at day 28 after the second dose. This sample is part of a study of T cell responses to AZD1222 COVID-19 vaccine (dated by TCRdb to about 2021). In terms of the full investigation: AZD1222 recipients whose second dose came at about 4 weeks and those whose second dose came at about 12 weeks were combined into one group, since spike-specific TCR depth and breadth did not differ between the two schedules. A total of about 250 trial participants underwent TCR sequencing, of whom some 200 had received two doses of AZD1222 and around 26 had received two doses of the MenACWY control vaccine. Trial participants were enrolled by age into 18-55, 56-69 and 70-plus year subgroups, with around 150, 28 and 57 TCR-sequenced participants respectively.

The CDR3 regions of human TCRbeta chains were subjected to immunosequencing. Per the original workflow: TCRs in the repertoires were matched against a reference library of SARS-CoV-2-specific TCRs that had been generated with the MIRA antigen-specificity platform. Breadth meant the fraction of unique TCRs that were SARS-CoV-2-associated, whereas depth meant the fraction of total T cells that were SARS-CoV-2-associated. Using the MIRA data, each spike-specific TCR was assigned both to the spike region to which the TCR was reactive and to a CD4 or CD8 class. Log10-transformed breadth and depth values were compared by one-way ANOVA with Sidak's multiple comparisons tests. Sourced from immuneACCESS, this table was stored by TCRdb with only in-frame sequences that have V and J called. A share of the clones is absent; for the studies checked, an unresolved V gene accounts for under half, and the remainder has no known explanation. V and J calls and clone size are given by that table; D and trimming were obtained from the DNA. This sample is represented by around 110,000 clones; 91% of them were singletons. Clones ranked in the top ten supply under 25% of the sample.

Overall results and qualifications from the work: Nearly half of unique spike-specific TCRs reportedly recognized epitopes outside regions mutated in the B.1.351 and B.1.1.7 variants. Because no day 14 peak-response samples were available, the repertoires could be characterized only after the peak T cell response. The whole spike protein was spanned by vaccine-associated CD4 TCRs, and dominant responses were seen in regions 160-218 and 743-854. After two AZD1222 doses, both the breadth and the depth of spike-specific TCRs were significantly higher than at day 0 and than in MenACWY recipients. Participants were mostly white British and included more females than males, and it was suggested by the authors that clonal diversity may have been underestimated. Conclusions about previously exposed vaccinees are limited, since just six or seven AZD1222 recipients were seropositive for SARS-CoV-2 at baseline. In the small 56-69-year group, the increase in depth fell short of significance, most likely because of low power.

The sequences come from peripheral blood, collected on day 0 of AZD1222 vaccination. The source is an adult in good health. The V gene is TRBV6-2 or TRBV6-3 and the J gene is TRBJ2-1, with the D gene too uncertain to name. This receptor has the CDR3 CASSYSTGNEQFF. The base sequence is TGTGCCAGCAGTTACTCAACGGGTAATGAGCAGTTCTTC.